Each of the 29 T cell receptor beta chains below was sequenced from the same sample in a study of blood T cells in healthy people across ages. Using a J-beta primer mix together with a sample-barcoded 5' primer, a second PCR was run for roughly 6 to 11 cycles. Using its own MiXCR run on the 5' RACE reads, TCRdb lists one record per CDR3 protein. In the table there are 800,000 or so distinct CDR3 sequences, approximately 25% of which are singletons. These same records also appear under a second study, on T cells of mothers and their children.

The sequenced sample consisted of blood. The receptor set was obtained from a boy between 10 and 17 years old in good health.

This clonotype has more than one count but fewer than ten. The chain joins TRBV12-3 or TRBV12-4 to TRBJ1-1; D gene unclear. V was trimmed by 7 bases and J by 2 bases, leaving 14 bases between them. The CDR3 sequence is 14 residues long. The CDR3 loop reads CASTWEFPNTEAFF. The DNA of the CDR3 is TGTGCCAGCACTTGGGAGTTCCCTAACACTGAAGCTTTCTTT.

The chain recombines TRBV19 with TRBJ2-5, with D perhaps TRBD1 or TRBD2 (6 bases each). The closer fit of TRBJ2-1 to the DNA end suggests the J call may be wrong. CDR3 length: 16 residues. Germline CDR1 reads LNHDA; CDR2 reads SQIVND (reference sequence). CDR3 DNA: TGTGCCAGTAGTATAACAGGGAGGAATCAAAGGAATGAGCAGTTCTTC. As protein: CASSITGRNQRNEQFF.

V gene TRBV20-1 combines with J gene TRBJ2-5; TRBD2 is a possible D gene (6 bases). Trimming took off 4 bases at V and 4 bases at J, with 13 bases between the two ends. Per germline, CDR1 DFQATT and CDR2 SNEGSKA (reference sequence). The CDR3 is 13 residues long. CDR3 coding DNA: TGCAGTGCTAAGACTAGTCTGGGAGAGACCCAGTACTTC. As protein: CSAKTSLGETQYF.

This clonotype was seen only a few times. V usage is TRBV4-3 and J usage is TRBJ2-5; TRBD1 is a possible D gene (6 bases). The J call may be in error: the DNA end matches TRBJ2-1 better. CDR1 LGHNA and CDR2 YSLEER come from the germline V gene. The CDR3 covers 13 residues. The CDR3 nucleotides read TGCGCCAGCAGCCATTCGACAGGTGAAGAGCAGTTCTTC. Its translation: CASSHSTGEEQFF.

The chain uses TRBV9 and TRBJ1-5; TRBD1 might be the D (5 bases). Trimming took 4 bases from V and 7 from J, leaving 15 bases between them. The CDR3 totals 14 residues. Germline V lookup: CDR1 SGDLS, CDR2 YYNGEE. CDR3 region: CASSPNSGGQPQHF. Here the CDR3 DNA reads TGTGCCAGCAGCCCAAATTCGGGGGGACAGCCCCAGCATTTT.

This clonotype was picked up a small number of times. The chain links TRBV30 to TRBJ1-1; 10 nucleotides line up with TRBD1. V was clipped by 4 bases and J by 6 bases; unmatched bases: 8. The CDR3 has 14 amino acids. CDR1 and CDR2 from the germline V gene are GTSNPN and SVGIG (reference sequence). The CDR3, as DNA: TGTGCCTGGACCCTTGGGGACAGGGGTGCTGAAGCTTTCTTT. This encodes CAWTLGDRGAEAFF.

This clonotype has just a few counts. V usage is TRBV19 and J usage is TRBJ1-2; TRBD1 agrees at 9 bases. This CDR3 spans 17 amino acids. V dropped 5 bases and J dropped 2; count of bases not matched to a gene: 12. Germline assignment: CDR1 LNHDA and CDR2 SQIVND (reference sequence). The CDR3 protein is CASSGAGTGKENYGYTF. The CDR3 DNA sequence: TGTGCCAGTAGTGGAGCCGGGACAGGGAAAGAGAACTATGGCTACACCTTC. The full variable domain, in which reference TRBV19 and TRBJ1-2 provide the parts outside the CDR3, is DGGITQSPKYLFRKEGQNVTLSCEQNLNHDAMYWYRQDPGQGLRLIYYSQIVNDFQKGDIAEGYSVSREKKESFPLTVTSAQKNPTAFYLCASSGAGTGKENYGYTFGSGTRLTVV.

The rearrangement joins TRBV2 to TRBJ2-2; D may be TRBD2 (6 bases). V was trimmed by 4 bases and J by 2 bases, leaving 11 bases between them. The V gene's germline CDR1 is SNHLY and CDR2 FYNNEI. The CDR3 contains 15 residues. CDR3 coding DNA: TGTGCCAGCAGTGTAGAGGGGACTAACACCGGGGAGCTGTTTTTT. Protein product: CASSVEGTNTGELFF.

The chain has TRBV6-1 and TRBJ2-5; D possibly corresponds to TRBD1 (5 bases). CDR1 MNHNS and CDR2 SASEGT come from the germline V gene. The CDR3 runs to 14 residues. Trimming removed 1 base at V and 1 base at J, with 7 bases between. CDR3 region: CASSEDRIQETQYF. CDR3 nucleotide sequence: TGTGCCAGCAGTGAAGACAGGATCCAAGAGACCCAGTACTTC.

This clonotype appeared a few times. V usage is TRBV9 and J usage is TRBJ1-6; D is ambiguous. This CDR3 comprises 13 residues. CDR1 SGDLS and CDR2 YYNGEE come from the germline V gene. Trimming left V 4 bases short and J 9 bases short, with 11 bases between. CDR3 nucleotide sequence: TGTGCCAGCAGCATGATGGATATTTCACCCCTCCACTTT. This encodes CASSMMDISPLHF.

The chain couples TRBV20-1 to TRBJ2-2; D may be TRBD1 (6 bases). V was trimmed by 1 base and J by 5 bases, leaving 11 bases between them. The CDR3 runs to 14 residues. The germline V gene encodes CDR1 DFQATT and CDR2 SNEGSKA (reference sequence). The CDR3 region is CSARGTANTGELFF. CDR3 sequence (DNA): TGCAGTGCTAGAGGGACAGCAAATACCGGGGAGCTGTTTTTT.

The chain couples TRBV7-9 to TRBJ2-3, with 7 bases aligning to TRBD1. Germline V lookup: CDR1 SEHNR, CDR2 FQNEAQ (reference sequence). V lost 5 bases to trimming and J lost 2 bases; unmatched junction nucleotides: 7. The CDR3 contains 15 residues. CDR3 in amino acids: CASSGRQGYTDTQYF. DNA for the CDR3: TGTGCCAGCAGCGGCCGACAGGGTTACACAGATACGCAGTATTTT.

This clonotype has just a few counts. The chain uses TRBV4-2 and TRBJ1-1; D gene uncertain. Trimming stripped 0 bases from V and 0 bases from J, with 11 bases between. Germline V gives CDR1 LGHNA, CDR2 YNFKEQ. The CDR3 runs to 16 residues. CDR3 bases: TGTGCCAGCAGCCAAGACCCTGGACGGATGAACACTGAAGCTTTCTTT. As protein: CASSQDPGRMNTEAFF.

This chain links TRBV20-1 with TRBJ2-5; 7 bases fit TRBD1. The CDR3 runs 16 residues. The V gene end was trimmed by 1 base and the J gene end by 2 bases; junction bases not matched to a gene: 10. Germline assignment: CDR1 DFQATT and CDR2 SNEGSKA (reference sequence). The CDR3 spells CSARGRTGSVQETQYF. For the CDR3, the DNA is TGCAGTGCTAGAGGTCGGACAGGATCTGTTCAAGAGACCCAGTACTTC.

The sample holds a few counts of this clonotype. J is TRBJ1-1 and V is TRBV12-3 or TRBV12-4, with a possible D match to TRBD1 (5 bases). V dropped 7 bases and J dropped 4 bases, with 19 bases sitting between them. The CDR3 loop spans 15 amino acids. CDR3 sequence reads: CASKGKGNVRTEAFF. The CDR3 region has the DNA TGTGCCAGCAAAGGGAAGGGGAATGTACGCACTGAAGCTTTCTTT.

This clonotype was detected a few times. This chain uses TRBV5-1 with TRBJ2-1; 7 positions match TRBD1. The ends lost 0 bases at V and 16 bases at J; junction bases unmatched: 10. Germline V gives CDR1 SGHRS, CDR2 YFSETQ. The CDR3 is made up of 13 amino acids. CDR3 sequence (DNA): TGCGCCAGCAGCTTGGAGGGGTTGGGACAGTTCTTCTTC. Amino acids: CASSLEGLGQFFF.

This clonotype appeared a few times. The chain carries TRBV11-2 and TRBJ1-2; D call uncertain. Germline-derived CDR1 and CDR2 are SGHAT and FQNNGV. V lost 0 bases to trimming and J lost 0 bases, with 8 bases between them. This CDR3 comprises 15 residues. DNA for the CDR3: TGTGCCAGCAGCTTAGAGGCCGGTCCTAACTATGGCTACACCTTC. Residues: CASSLEAGPNYGYTF.

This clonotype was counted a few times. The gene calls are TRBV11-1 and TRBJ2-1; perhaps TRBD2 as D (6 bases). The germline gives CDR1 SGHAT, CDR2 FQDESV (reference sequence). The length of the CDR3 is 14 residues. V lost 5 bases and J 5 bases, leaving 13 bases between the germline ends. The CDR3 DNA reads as TGTGCCAGCAGCGACTCGGGGGTTCACAATGAGCAGTTCTTC. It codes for CASSDSGVHNEQFF.

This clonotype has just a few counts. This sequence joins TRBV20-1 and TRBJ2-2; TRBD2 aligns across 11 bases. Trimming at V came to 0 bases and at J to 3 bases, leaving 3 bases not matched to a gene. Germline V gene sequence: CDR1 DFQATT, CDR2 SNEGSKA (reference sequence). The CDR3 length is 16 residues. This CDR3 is CSARDLAGGHTGELFF. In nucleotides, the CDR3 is TGCAGTGCTAGAGATCTAGCGGGGGGTCACACCGGGGAGCTGTTTTTT.

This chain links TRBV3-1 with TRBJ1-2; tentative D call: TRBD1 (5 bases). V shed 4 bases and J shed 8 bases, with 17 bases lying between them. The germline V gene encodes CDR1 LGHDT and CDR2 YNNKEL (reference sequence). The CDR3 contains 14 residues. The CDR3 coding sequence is TGTGCCAGCAGCCCTCGGCATTATGAGGGGGGCTACACCTTC. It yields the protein CASSPRHYEGGYTF.

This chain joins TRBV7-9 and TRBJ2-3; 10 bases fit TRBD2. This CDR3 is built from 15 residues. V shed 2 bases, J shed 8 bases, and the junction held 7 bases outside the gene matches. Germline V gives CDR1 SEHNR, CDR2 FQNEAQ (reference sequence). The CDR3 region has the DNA TGTGCCAGCAGCTTATCTAGCGGGGGCACGGGTACGCAGTATTTT. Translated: CASSLSSGGTGTQYF.

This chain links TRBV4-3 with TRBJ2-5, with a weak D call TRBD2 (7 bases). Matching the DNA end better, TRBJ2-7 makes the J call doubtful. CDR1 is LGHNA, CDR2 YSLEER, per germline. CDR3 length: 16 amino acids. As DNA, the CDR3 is TGCGCCAGCAGCCAAGATGGAGGGGGGGCGCGGTACGAGCAGTACTTC. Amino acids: CASSQDGGGARYEQYF.

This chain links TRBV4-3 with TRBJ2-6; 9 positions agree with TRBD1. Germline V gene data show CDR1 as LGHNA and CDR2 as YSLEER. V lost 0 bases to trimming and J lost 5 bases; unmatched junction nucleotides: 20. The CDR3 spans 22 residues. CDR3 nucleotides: TGCGCCAGCAGCCAAGACAGTCGTTGGGAGGACAGGGGACATTTTAGGGCCAACGTCCTGACTTTC. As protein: CASSQDSRWEDRGHFRANVLTF.

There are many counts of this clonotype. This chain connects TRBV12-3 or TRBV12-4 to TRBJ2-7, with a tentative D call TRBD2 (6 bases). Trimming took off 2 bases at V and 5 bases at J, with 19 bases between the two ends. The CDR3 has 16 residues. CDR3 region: CASSLRSAGRTHEQYF. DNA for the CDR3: TGTGCCAGCAGTTTAAGATCGGCAGGGAGGACCCACGAGCAGTACTTC.

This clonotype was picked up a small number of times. The CDR3 bases are TGTGCCAGCACCCTGGGAGGCCGGGCTGAAGCTTTCTTT. Protein: CASTLGGRAEAFF. The chain has TRBV12-3 or TRBV12-4 and TRBJ1-1; unclear D gene. V was clipped by 7 bases and J by 6 bases, with 15 bases between them. The CDR3 is 13 amino acids.

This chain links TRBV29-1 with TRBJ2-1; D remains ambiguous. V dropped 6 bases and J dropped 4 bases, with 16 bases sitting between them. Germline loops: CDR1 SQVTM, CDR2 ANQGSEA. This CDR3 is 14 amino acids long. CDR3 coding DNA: TGCAGCGTGGCAAGAGAGTCCCCTTACAATGAGCAGTTCTTC. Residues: CSVARESPYNEQFF.

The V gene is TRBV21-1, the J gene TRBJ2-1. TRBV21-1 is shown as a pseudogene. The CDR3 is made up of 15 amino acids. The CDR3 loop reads CASSKEDSPYNEQFF. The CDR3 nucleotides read TGTGCCAGCAGCAAAGAGGATTCACCTTACAATGAGCAGTTCTTC.

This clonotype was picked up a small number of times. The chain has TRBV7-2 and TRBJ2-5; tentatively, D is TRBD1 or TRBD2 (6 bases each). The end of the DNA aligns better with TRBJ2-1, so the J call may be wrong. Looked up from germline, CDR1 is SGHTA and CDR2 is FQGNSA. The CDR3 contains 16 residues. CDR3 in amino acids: CASSLGWGALNHEQFF. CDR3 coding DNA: TGTGCCAGCAGCTTAGGATGGGGGGCCCTTAACCATGAGCAGTTCTTC.

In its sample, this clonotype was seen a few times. The CDR3 is CASSYSAYHCEQYF. The CDR3 nucleotides are TGTGCCAGCAGTTACTCTGCGTACCACTGCGAGCAGTACTTC. The J gene is TRBJ2-5, the V gene TRBV6-5; D remains ambiguous. The DNA matches TRBJ2-7 better at its end, which makes the J call doubtful. This CDR3 region has 14 residues. The germline CDR1 and CDR2 sequences are MNHEY and SVGAGI.